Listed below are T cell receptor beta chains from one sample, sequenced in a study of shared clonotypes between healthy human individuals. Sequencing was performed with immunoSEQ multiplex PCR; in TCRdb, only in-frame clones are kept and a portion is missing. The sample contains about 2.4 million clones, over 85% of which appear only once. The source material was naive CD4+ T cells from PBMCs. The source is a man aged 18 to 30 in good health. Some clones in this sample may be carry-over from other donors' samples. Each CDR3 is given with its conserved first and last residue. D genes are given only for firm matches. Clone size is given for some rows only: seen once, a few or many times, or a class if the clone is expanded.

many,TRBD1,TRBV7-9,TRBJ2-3,TGTGCCAGCGATAAGGGACAGCACACAGATACGCAGTATTTT,CASDKGQHTDTQYF
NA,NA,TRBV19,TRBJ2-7,TGTGCCAGTAAGAGGGACGGGAGCCGACTCTACGAGCAGTACTTC,CASKRDGSRLYEQYF
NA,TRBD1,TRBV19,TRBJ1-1,TGTGCCAGTAGTAGTCAGGACAGGCCCCACGACGGGGCTTTCTTT,CASSSQDRPHDGAFF
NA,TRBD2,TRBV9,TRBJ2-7,TGTGCCTCCTCGACTAGCGGGACCACCTACGAGCAGTACTTC,CASSTSGTTYEQYF
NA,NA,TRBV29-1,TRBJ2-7,TGCAGCGTTGAAGAGCCAGGTCGAACCTACGAGCAGTACTTC,CSVEEPGRTYEQYF
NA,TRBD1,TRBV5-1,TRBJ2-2,TGCGCCAGCAGCCACGGGACAGCGAACACCGGGGAGCTGTTTTTT,CASSHGTANTGELFF
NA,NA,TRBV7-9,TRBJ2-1,TGTGCCAGCAGCTCCCCCCGGACTGGCACCTACAATGAGCAGTTCTTC,CASSSPRTGTYNEQFF
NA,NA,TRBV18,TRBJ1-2,TGTGCCAGCCACCTGCAGGGGAACTATGGCTACACCTTC,CASHLQGNYGYTF
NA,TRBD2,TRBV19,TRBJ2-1,TGTGCCAGTAGTATTAGGCGGGAGTTTGATGAGCAGTTCTTC,CASSIRREFDEQFF
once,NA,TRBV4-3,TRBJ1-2,TGCGCCAGCAGCCAAAATTCGTGGGAAGGAAACTATGGCTACACCTTC,CASSQNSWEGNYGYTF
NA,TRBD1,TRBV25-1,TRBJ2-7,TGTGCCAGCAGGGACAGGGGCCCCTCCTACGAGCAGTACTTC,CASRDRGPSYEQYF
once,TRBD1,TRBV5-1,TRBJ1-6,TGCGCCAGCAGCTCCCGGGACAGGGGTAATTCACCCCTCCACTTT,CASSSRDRGNSPLHF
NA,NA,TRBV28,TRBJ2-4,TGTGCCAGCAGTTTAGGCGGACGAGTGAACATTCAGTACTTC,CASSLGGRVNIQYF
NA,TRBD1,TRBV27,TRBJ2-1,TGTGCCAGCGGCAGGGGGTTCCCCGATTATGAGCAGTTCTTC,CASGRGFPDYEQFF
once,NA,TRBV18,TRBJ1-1,TGTGCCAGCTCACCAGAGATTTCGGGCTTTACTGAAGCTTTCTTT,CASSPEISGFTEAFF
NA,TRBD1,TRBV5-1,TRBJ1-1,TGCGCCAGCAGCCCGCATACAGGGGACACTGAAGCTTTCTTT,CASSPHTGDTEAFF
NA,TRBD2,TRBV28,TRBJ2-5,TGTGCCAGCAGTTTGCCGGGAGCGGGAGAGGAGACCCAGTACTTC,CASSLPGAGEETQYF
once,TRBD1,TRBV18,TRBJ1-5,TGTGCCAGCTCACCACCGGGACAGGGTGACAATCAGCCCCAGCATTTT,CASSPPGQGDNQPQHF
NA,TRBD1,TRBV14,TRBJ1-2,TGTGCCAGCAGCCAAGGGACAGGGGACTACTATGGCTACACCTTC,CASSQGTGDYYGYTF
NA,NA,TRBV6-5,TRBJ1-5,TGTGCCAGCAGCCCCGAACGGGGTAGCAATCAGCCCCAGCATTTT,CASSPERGSNQPQHF
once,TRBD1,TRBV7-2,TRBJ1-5,TGTGCCAGCAGCTACCAGGGGGGCGGTCAGCCCCAGCATTTT,CASSYQGGGQPQHF
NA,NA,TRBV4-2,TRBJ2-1,TGTGCCAACAGCCAAGAGCCGGCCTCCCCCTACAATGAGCAGTTCTTC,CANSQEPASPYNEQFF
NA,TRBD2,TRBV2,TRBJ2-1,TGTGCCAGCACCTTGGGACTAGCGGGAGGAAAGGGCAATGAGCAGTTCTTC,CASTLGLAGGKGNEQFF
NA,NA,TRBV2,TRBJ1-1,TGTGCCAGCAGTGCAGGGATTGGGGACACTGAAGCTTTCTTT,CASSAGIGDTEAFF
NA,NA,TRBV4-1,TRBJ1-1,TGCGCCAGCAGCCAACCGGGACAAAGAAACACTGAAGCTTTCTTT,CASSQPGQRNTEAFF
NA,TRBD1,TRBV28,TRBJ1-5,TGTGCCAGCAGCTACAGGGGTAGGGGCAATCAGCCCCAGCATTTT,CASSYRGRGNQPQHF
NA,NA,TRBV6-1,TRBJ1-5,TGTGCCAGCAGCCCCGCCGGCAATCAGCCCCAGCATTTT,CASSPAGNQPQHF
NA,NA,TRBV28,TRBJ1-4,TGTGCCAGCAGTTCCGTCGGGACACCGAATGAAAAACTGTTTTTT,CASSSVGTPNEKLFF
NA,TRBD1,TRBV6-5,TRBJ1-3,TGTGCCAGCAGTTACTCGGACAGGGCTGGAAACACCATATATTTT,CASSYSDRAGNTIYF
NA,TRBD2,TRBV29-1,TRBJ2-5,TGCAGCGTGAGTACTAGCGCGGCGTACCAAGAGACCCAGTACTTC,CSVSTSAAYQETQYF
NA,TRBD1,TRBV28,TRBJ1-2,TGTGCCACGAGGAGGACAGGGTCCAACTATGGCTACACCTTC,CATRRTGSNYGYTF
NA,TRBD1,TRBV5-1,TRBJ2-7,TGCGCCAGCAGCCTAGGACAGGGCGGCTACGAGCAGTACTTC,CASSLGQGGYEQYF
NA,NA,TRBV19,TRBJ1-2,TGTGCCAGTAGTCCCCGGGACCGCTTTAACTATGGCTACACCTTC,CASSPRDRFNYGYTF
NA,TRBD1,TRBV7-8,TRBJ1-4,TGTGCCAGCAGCTTTAACAGGGGGGAGGAAAAACTGTTTTTT,CASSFNRGEEKLFF
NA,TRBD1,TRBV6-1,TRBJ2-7,TGTGCCAGCAGTGCCCCCAGGGGGACAACCTACGAGCAGTACTTC,CASSAPRGTTYEQYF
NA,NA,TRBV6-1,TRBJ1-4,TGTGCCAGCAGTCGACATGGGGTGTCTAATGAAAAACTGTTTTTT,CASSRHGVSNEKLFF
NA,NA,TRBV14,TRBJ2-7,TGTGCCAGCAGCCAAGTCCAGCGGGACACCTACGAGCAGTACTTC,CASSQVQRDTYEQYF
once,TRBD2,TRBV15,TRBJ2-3,TGTGCCACCAGCAGAGATTTACTAGCGGGAGTTCGAGATACGCAGTATTTT,CATSRDLLAGVRDTQYF
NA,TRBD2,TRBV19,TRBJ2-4,TGTGCCAGTAGTCTAGCGGGAGCCTCCAAAAACATTCAGTACTTC,CASSLAGASKNIQYF
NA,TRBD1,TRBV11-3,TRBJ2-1,TGTGCCAGCAGCTCGGGACAGGGGACCCACAATGAGCAGTTCTTC,CASSSGQGTHNEQFF